Detailed here is one T cell receptor (beta chain). The antigen remains undetermined. The sample originates from a study of neurological immune-mediated disorders. Time point in this sample: longitudinal time-point 3. Regarding the study as a whole: Because no CDR3 amino acid sequences were shared across subjects by expanded clones, private repertoires were suggested in all groups.

The authors made cDNA by 5'RACE with 10-nucleotide random UMIs. Over 170 million TCR-beta sequences from 15-18 subjects came out of each sequencing run. A single record per CDR3 protein comes from TCRdb applying MiXCR to the 5' RACE reads. The table has over 90,000 distinct CDR3 sequences, about a tenth seen once. The CDR3 has 16 amino acids. The V and J ends lost 10 bases and 6 bases, in that order; junction bases with no gene match: 12. Sequencing was carried out using PBMCs. This rearrangement joins TRBV12-3 or TRBV12-4 to TRBJ2-2; TRBD2 matches at 12 bases. The receptor's source is a female donor with HTLV-1-associated myelopathy (HAM/TSP). The chain's CDR3 is CATAPSTSGGPGELFF. The CDR3 DNA sequence: TGTGCCACCGCGCCGTCGACTAGCGGGGGACCCGGGGAGCTGTTTTTT.